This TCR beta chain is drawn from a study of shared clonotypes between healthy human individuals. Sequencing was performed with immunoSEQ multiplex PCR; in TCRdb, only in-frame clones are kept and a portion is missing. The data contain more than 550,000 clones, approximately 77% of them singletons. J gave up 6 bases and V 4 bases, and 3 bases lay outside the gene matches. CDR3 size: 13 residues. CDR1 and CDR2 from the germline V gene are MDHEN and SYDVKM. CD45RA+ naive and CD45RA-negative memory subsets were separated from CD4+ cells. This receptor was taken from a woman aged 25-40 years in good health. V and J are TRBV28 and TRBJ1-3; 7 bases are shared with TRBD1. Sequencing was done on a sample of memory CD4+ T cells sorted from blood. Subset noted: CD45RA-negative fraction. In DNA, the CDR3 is TGTGCCAGCAGTTCGGGACAGACAAACACCATATATTTT. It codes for CASSSGQTNTIYF.